This TCR beta chain was captured by sequencing in a study of Graves' ophthalmopathy and Graves' hyperthyroidism. Where ophthalmopathy was present, donors had moderate-to-severe activity, CAS ≥3, NOSPECS ≥4 and duration under 3 months. Physicians reached a diagnosis by relying on clinical symptoms, serum thyroxine, TRAb, thyroid ultrasound and orbital computed tomography. Notes on the study in general: Detected in blood as well were most expanded thyroid clonotypes with frequency above 0.001.

Concerning this clonotype itself: Its antigen is currently unknown.

Transcripts of RNA were the source for amplifying TCR beta CDR3 regions. Second-round multiplex PCR came after first-round RT-PCR with HTBI primers. MiXCR, run by TCRdb on the multiplex PCR reads, gives a single entry per CDR3 protein. The sample has 150,000 to 200,000 distinct CDR3 sequences; 39% are singletons. CDR1 is SQVTM and CDR2 is ANQGSEA in the germline V gene. V was shortened by 6 bases and J by 2 bases, with 11 bases between the two germline ends. CDR3 length equals 12 residues. This TCR derives from a young man with Graves' ophthalmopathy. The specimen sequenced was peripheral blood. This sequence joins TRBV29-1 and TRBJ2-7, with D maybe TRBD2 (6 bases). Here the CDR3 reads CSVAGRTYEQYF. CDR3 DNA: TGCAGCGTGGCGGGGCGGACCTACGAGCAGTACTTC.